Below are 3 T cell receptor beta chains sequenced from a single sample in a study of identical twins. TCRdb recomputed calls from the 5' RACE reads with MiXCR, one row per CDR3 protein. This table holds 450,000 to 650,000 distinct CDR3 sequences, just under 10% found once. This same sample was also taken into another study, of yellow fever vaccine responses in identical twins.

Sequencing input: PBMCs. Every receptor here comes from a woman younger than 35 in good health.

The V gene is TRBV11-2, the J gene TRBJ2-2, with D tentatively TRBD2 (6 bases). Per germline, CDR1 SGHAT and CDR2 FQNNGV. V shed 4 bases and J shed 3 bases, with 15 bases lying between them. The CDR3 runs 16 residues. The CDR3 DNA follows: TGTGCCAGCAGCTCCTTAGGCGGGGCGGACACCGGGGAGCTGTTTTTT. Translation gives CASSSLGGADTGELFF. Complete variable domain (other parts from reference TRBV11-2 and TRBJ2-2): EAGVAQSPRYKIIEKRQSVAFWCNPISGHATLYWYQQILGQGPKLLIQFQNNGVVDDSQLPKDRFSAERLKGVDSTLKIQPAKLEDSAVYLCASSSLGGADTGELFFGEGSRLTVL.

This sequence joins TRBV2 and TRBJ2-7; 7 bases match TRBD1. After removal of 4 bases from V and 3 bases from J, the junction contained 3 bases not matched to a gene. Germline CDR1 reads SNHLY; CDR2 reads FYNNEI. CDR3 length equals 13 residues. CDR3 loop: CASSGGTDYEQYF. The DNA for the CDR3 is TGTGCCAGCAGTGGGGGGACAGACTACGAGCAGTACTTC. Combining the CDR3 with reference TRBV2 and TRBJ2-7 gives the whole variable domain EPEVTQTPSHQVTQMGQEVILRCVPISNHLYFYWYRQILGQKVEFLVSFYNNEISEKSEIFDDQFSVERPDGSNFTLKIRSTKLEDSAMYFCASSGGTDYEQYFGPGTRLTVT.

The CDR3 spells CASSRLGQLGRMNTEAFF. Here the CDR3 DNA reads TGTGCCAGCAGCCGCCTGGGACAGCTGGGGCGAATGAACACTGAAGCTTTCTTT. J is TRBJ1-1 and V is TRBV3-1; 7 bases fit TRBD1. CDR1 LGHDT and CDR2 YNNKEL come from the germline V gene (reference sequence). The CDR3 is 18 residues long. With 4 bases clipped from V and 0 bases from J, the junction kept 14 bases outside the gene matches.